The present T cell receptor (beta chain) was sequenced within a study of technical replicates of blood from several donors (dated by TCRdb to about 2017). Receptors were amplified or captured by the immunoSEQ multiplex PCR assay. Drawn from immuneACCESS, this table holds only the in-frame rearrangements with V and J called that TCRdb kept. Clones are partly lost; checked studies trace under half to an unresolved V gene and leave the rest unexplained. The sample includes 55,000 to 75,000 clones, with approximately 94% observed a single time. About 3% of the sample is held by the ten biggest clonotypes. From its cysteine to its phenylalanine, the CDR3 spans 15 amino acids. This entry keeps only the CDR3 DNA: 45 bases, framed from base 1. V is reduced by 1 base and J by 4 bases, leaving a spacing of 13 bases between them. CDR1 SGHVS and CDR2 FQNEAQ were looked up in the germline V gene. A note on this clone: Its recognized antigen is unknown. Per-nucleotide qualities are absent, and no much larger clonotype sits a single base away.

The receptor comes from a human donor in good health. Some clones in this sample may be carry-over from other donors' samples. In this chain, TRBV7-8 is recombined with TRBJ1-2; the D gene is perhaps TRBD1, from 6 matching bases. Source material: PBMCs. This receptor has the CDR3 CASSLGDRLVYGYTF. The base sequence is TGTGCCAGCAGCTTAGGAGACAGGCTAGTCTATGGCTACACCTTC.